Listed here are 9 T cell receptor beta chains from one sample, sequenced in a study of blood T cell repertoires in COVID-19. Here immunoSEQ multiplex PCR was the method, and the copy in TCRdb shows in-frame clones only, minus some. The sample lists 250,000 to 350,000 clones, about nine tenths occurring once. Sequencing input: peripheral blood. These receptors originate from a woman aged 25 to 39 with COVID-19, enrolled during active disease.

V and J are TRBV28 and TRBJ1-4; tentatively, D is TRBD1 (5 bases). The CDR3 runs to 15 residues. V was trimmed by 5 bases and J by 5 bases, leaving 15 bases between them. Germline assignment: CDR1 MDHEN and CDR2 SYDVKM. The CDR3 protein is CASSPPGRGNEKLFF. The CDR3 DNA is TGTGCCAGCAGTCCCCCCGGGAGGGGAAATGAAAAACTGTTTTTT.

The V and J genes are TRBV6-1 and TRBJ1-1; D ambiguous. CDR1 is MNHNS, CDR2 SASEGT, per germline. V was shortened by 2 bases and J by 5 bases, with 9 bases between the two germline ends. There are 13 residues in the CDR3. The CDR3 spells CASSETGKTEAFF. For the CDR3, the DNA is TGTGCCAGCAGTGAAACGGGGAAGACTGAAGCTTTCTTT.

The chain recombines TRBV30 with TRBJ1-5; D is perhaps TRBD1 (6 bases). This CDR3 has 13 amino acids. V lost 5 bases, J lost 7 bases, and 15 bases lay in between. In germline, CDR1 is GTSNPN, CDR2 SVGIG (reference sequence). The DNA of the CDR3 is TGTGCCTGGGCGGGGGGGCACAACCAGCCCCAGCATTTT. It encodes CAWAGGHNQPQHF. The variable domain in full, with the rest retrieved from reference TRBV30 and TRBJ1-5, is SQTIHQWPATLVQPVGSPLSLECTVEGTSNPNLYWYRQAAGRGLQLLFYSVGIGQISSEVPQNLSASRPQDRQFILSSKKLLLSDSGFYLCAWAGGHNQPQHFGDGTRLSIL.

This chain joins TRBV19 and TRBJ1-5; D might be TRBD1 (6 bases). The CDR3 is 14 residues long. Per the germline V gene, CDR1 is LNHDA and CDR2 is SQIVND (reference sequence). Trimming took 7 bases from V and 2 from J, leaving 12 bases between them. DNA of the CDR3: TGTGCCAGTACAGGGGACGGAGGCAATCAGCCCCAGCATTTT. Its translation: CASTGDGGNQPQHF.

This sequence joins TRBV7-2 and TRBJ1-6, with 7 bases aligning to TRBD1. Losses at the gene ends were 5 bases for V and 7 bases for J; bases not matched to a gene: 8. Germline V gene lookup returns CDR1 SGHTA and CDR2 FQGNSA. The CDR3 consists of 15 residues. This CDR3 is CASSIGQAWNSPLHF. As DNA, the CDR3 is TGTGCCAGCAGCATAGGACAGGCTTGGAATTCACCCCTCCACTTT.

In regard to this clone: This sample also contains other DNA sequences that code for the same CDR3. The chain uses TRBV2 and TRBJ1-4; D is undetermined. V was trimmed by 2 bases and J by 7 bases, leaving 8 bases between them. The V gene's germline CDR1 is SNHLY and CDR2 FYNNEI. The CDR3 totals 13 residues. DNA of the CDR3: TGTGCCAGCAGTGAATCCGGGAGTGAAAAACTGTTTTTT. Translated: CASSESGSEKLFF.

The rearrangement joins TRBV6-1 to TRBJ2-3; maybe TRBD1 (5 bases). Trimming removed 3 bases from V and 4 bases from J, with 8 bases in between. This CDR3 has 13 amino acids. CDR1 and CDR2 from the germline V gene are MNHNS and SASEGT. Written as DNA, the CDR3 is TGTGCCAGCAGTGACGCAGGGTCAGATACGCAGTATTTT. Translated: CASSDAGSDTQYF.

This clone was picked up a small number of times. Other DNA sequences in this specimen translate into the identical CDR3. The chain links TRBV15 to TRBJ2-7; the D is unclear. Germline loops: CDR1 LNHNV, CDR2 YYDKDF (reference sequence). The CDR3 runs to 13 residues. V lost 0 bases, J lost 6 bases, and 9 bases lay in between. In DNA, the CDR3 is TGTGCCACCAGCAGAGATCGAGGCCGCGAGCAGTACTTC. Translating it yields CATSRDRGREQYF.

The V call is TRBV10-2, the J call TRBJ2-1; 10 positions agree with TRBD2. J lost 6 bases, V lost 8 bases, and 7 bases had no gene match. The CDR3 runs to 14 residues. In germline, CDR1 is WSHSY, CDR2 SAAADI. CDR3 in amino acids: CASGKAGGGNEQFF. CDR3 bases: TGCGCCAGCGGAAAAGCGGGAGGGGGCAATGAGCAGTTCTTC.